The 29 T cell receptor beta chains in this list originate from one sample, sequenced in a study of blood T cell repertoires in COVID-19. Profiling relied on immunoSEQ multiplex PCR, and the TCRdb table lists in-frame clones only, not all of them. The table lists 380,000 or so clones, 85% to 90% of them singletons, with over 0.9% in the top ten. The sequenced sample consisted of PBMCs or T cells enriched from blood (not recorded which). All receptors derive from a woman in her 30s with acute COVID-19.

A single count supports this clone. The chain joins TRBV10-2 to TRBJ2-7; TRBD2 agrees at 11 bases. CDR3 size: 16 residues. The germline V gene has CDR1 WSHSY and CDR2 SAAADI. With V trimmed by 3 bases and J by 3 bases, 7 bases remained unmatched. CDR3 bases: TGCGCCAGCAGTGATTACCCCGGGACTAGCGGCTACGAGCAGTACTTC. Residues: CASSDYPGTSGYEQYF.

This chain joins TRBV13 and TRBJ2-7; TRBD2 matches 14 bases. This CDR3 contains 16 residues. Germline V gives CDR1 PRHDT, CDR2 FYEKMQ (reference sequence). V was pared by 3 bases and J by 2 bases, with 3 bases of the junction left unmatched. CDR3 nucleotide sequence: TGTGCCAGCAGCTTCAAGACTAGCGGGGGGGCCTACGAGCAGTACTTC. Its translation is CASSFKTSGGAYEQYF.

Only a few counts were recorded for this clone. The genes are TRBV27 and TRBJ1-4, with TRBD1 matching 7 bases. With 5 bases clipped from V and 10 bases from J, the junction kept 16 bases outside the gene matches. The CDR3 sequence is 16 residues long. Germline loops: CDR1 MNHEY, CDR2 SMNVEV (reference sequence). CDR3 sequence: CASSPPPGDRVAKLFF. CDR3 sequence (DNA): TGTGCCAGCAGTCCCCCACCGGGAGACAGGGTGGCAAAACTGTTTTTT.

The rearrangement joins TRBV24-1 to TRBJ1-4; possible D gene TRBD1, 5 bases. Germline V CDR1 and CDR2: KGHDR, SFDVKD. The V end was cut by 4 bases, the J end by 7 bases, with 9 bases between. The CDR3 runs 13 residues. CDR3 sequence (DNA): TGTGCCACCAGTGAAGACAGTTTTGAAAAACTGTTTTTT. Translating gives CATSEDSFEKLFF.

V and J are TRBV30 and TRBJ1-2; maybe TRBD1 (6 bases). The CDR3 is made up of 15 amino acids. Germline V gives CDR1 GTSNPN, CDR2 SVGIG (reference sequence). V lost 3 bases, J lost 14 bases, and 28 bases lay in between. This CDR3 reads CAWSLEGVGQVDSTF. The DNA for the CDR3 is TGTGCCTGGAGCCTCGAGGGGGTGGGACAAGTTGATTCGACCTTC.

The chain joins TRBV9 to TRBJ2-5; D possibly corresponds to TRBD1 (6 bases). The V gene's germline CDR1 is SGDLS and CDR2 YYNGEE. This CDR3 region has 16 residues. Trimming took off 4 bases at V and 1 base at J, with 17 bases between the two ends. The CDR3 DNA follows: TGTGCCAGCAGCCCCCCTCAAAGGACAGCCCAAGAGACCCAGTACTTC. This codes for CASSPPQRTAQETQYF.

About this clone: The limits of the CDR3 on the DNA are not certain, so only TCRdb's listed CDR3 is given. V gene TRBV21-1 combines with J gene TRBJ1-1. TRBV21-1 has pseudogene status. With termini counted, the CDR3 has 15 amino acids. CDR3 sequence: CASSKKVGRGTEAFF.

This CDR3 is CASSRGTSAYEQYF. Here the CDR3 DNA reads TGCGCCAGCAGCCGCGGGACTAGCGCCTACGAGCAGTACTTC. The J gene is TRBJ2-7, the V gene TRBV4-1; TRBD2 matches at 10 bases. The germline gives CDR1 MGHRA, CDR2 YSYEKL. The CDR3 runs to 14 residues. Trimming took 4 bases from V and 2 from J; bases not matched to a gene: 2.

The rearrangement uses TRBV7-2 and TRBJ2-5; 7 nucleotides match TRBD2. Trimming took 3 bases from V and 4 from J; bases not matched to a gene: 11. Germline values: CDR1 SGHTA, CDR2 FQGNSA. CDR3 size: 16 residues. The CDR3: CASSLGGRGAGETQYF. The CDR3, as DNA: TGTGCCAGCAGCTTGGGAGGGCGCGGGGCGGGAGAGACCCAGTACTTC.

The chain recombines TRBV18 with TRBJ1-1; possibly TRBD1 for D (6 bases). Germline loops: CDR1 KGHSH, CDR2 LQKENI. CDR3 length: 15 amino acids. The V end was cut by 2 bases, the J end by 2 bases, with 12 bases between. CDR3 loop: CASSPMEQGNTEAFF. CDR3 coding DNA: TGTGCCAGCTCACCAATGGAACAGGGAAACACTGAAGCTTTCTTT.

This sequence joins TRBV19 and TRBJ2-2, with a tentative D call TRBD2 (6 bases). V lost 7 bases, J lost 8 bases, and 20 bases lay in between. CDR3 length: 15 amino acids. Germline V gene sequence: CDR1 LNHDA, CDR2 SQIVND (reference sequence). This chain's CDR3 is CASINLGGARGELFF. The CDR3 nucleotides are TGTGCCAGTATTAATTTAGGCGGGGCCCGAGGGGAGCTGTTTTTT.

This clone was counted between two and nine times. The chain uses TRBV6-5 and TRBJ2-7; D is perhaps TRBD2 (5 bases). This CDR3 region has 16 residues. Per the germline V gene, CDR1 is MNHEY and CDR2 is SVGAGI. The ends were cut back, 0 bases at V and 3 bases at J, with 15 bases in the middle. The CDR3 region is CASSYSDTGGGYEQYF. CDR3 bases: TGTGCCAGCAGTTACTCAGATACTGGAGGAGGCTACGAGCAGTACTTC.

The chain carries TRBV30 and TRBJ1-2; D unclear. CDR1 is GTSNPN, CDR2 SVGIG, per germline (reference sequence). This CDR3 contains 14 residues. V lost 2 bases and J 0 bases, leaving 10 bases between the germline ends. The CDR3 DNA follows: TGTGCCTGGAGTATATGGGCCGCTAACTATGGCTACACCTTC. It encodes CAWSIWAANYGYTF.

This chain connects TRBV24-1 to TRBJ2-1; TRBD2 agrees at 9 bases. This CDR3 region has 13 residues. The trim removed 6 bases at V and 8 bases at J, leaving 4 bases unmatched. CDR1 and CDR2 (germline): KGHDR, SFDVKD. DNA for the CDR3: TGTGCCACCAGTAGCGGGGGGACGGATGAGCAGTTCTTC. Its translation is CATSSGGTDEQFF.

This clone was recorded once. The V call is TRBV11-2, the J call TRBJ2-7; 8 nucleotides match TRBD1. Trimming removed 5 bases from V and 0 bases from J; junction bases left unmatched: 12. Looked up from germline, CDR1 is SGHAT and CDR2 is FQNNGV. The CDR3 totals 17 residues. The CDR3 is CASSPRTPGQASYEQYF. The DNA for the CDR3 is TGTGCCAGCAGCCCCCGGACACCGGGACAGGCCTCCTACGAGCAGTACTTC.

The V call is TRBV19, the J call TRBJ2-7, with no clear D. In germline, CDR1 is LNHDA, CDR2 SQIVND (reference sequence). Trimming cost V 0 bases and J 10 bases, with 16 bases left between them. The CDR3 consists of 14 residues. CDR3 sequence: CASSIDNFREVQYF. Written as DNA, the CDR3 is TGTGCCAGTAGTATAGATAATTTCCGTGAGGTACAGTACTTC.

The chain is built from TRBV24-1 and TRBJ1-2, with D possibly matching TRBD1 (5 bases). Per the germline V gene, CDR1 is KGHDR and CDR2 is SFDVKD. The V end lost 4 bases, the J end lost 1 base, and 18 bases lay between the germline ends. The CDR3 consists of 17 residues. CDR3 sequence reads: CATSDSPGRGDNYGYTF. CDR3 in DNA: TGTGCCACCAGTGACTCCCCTGGGCGGGGGGATAACTATGGCTACACCTTC.

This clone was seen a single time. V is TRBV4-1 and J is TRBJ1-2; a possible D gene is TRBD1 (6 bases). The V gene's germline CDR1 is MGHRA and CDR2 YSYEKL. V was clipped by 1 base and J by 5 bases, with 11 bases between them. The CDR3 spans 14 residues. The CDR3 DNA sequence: TGCGCCAGCAGCCAAGGACAACAGGGATATGGCTACACCTTC. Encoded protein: CASSQGQQGYGYTF.

CDR3: CSVQGAYGYTF. The CDR3, as DNA: TGCAGCGTGCAGGGTGCCTATGGCTACACCTTC. This chain joins TRBV29-1 and TRBJ1-2, with D perhaps matching TRBD1 (5 bases). Trimming stripped 6 bases from V and 4 bases from J, with 9 bases between. The CDR3 is 11 amino acids. CDR1 is SQVTM, CDR2 ANQGSEA, per germline.

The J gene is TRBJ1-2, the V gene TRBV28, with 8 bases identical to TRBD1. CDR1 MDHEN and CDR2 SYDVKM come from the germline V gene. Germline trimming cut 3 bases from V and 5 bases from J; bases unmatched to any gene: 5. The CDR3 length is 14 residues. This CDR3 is CASSLDTGGYGYTF. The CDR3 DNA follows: TGTGCCAGCAGTTTGGACACAGGGGGATATGGCTACACCTTC.

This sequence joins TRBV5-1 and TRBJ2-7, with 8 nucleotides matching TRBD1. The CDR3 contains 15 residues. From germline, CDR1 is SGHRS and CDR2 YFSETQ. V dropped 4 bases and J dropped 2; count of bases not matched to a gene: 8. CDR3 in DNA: TGCGCCAGCAGCCCGGTCGGACAGGGCCCCTACGAGCAGTACTTC. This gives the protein CASSPVGQGPYEQYF.

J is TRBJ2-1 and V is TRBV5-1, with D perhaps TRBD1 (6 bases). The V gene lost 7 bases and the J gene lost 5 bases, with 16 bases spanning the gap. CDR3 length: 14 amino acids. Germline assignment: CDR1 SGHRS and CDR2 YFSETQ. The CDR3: CASRDGTMNNEQFF. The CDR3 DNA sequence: TGCGCCAGCCGTGACGGGACAATGAACAATGAGCAGTTCTTC.

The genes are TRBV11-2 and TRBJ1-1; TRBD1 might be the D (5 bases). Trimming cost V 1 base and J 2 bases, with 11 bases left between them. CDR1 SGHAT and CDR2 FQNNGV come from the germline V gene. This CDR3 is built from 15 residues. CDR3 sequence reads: CASSLGRTSNTEAFF. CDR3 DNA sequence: TGTGCCAGCAGCTTAGGACGGACATCTAACACTGAAGCTTTCTTT.

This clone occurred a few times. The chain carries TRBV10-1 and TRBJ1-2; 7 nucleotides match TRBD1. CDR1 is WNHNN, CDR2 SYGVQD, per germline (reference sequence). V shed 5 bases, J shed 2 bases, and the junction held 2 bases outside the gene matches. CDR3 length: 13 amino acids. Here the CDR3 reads CASSRDRNYGYTF. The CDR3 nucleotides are TGCGCCAGCAGTCGGGACAGAAACTATGGCTACACCTTC.

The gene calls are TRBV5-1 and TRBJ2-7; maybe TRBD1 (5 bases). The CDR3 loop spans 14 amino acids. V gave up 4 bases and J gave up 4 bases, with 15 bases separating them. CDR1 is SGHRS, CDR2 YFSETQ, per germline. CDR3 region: CASSRGHLEYEQYF. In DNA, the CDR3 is TGCGCCAGCAGCCGAGGACACTTAGAGTACGAGCAGTACTTC.

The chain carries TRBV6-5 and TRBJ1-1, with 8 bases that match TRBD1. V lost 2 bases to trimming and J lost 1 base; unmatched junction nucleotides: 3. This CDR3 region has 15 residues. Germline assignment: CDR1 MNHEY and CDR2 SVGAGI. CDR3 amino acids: CASSYRTGSNTEAFF. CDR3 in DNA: TGTGCCAGCAGTTACCGGACAGGGTCGAACACTGAAGCTTTCTTT.

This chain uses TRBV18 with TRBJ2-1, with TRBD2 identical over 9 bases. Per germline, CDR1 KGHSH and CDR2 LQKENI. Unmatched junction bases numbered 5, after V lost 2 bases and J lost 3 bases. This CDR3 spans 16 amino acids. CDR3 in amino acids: CASSPGGGAFYNEQFF. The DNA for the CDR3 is TGTGCCAGCTCACCAGGCGGGGGGGCCTTCTACAATGAGCAGTTCTTC.

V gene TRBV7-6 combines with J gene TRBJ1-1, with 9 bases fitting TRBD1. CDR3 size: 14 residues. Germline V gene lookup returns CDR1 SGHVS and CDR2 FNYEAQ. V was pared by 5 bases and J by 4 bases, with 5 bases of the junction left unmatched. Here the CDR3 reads CASSPWDRATEAFF. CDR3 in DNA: TGTGCCAGCAGCCCTTGGGACAGGGCCACTGAAGCTTTCTTT.

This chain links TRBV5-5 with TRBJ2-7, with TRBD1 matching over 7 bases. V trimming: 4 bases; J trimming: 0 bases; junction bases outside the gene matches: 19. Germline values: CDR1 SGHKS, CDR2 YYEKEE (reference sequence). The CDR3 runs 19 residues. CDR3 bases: TGTGCCAGCAGCCGAGGCACAGGGGTGATTTCTTGGAGCTCCTACGAGCAGTACTTC. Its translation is CASSRGTGVISWSSYEQYF.